This T cell receptor beta chain was profiled in a study of control samples from healthy donors and cancer patients (dated by TCRdb to the early 2020s). Library method: the immunoSEQ multiplex PCR assay. TCRdb took over this immuneACCESS table, retaining in-frame rearrangements with V and J assigned. Such tables are incomplete; in checked studies, under half of the missing clones stem from an unresolved V gene, and the remainder is unexplained. The sample table records about 100,000 clones; more than 85% of these occur just once. 18% of the sample belongs to the ten largest clones. The germline V gene supplies CDR1 MDHEN and CDR2 SYDVKM. At the junction V is shortened by 8 bases and J by 2 bases, with 16 bases in between. The CDR3 covers 16 residues, taking in both the cysteine and the phenylalanine. CDR3 DNA only is kept here, 48 bases in frame from base 1. In this sample, this clone turned up a few times. Its antigen specificity is not known. No per-base quality is available; no much larger clone lies one base away.

This chain joins TRBV28 to TRBJ2-6; TRBD1 is possibly the D segment (8 matching bases). The sequence was obtained from a woman aged 45-65 years in good health. Sequenced sample: blood. For the CDR3, the sequence is CASVGQAGAGANVLTF. The DNA sequence is TGTGCCAGCGTGGGACAGGCGGGAGCTGGGGCCAACGTCCTGACTTTC.